This T cell receptor beta chain derives from a study of OX40 agonist ivuxolimab in advanced cancers. The V and J ends lost 1 base and 8 bases respectively, with 12 bases between them. Germline V gene data show CDR1 as LGHNA and CDR2 as YSLEER. The CDR3 length is 14 residues. Data came from immunoSEQ multiplex PCR; TCRdb stores just in-frame clones and leaves some out. Here the sample spans approximately 81,000 clones, 93% being singletons. The V and J genes are TRBV4-3 and TRBJ2-1; D unresolved. The clonotype comes from an adult with an advanced solid tumor such as melanoma, head and neck, liver or kidney cancer. The input for sequencing was CD4+ or CD8+ T cells sorted from blood, taken in a trial of the OX40 agonist ivuxolimab. CDR3 amino acids: CASSQVVGLDEQFF. CDR3 DNA sequence: TGCGCCAGCAGCCAAGTAGTTGGGTTGGATGAGCAGTTCTTC.